The 10 T cell receptor beta chains presented below share a single source sample, sequenced in a study of metastatic and nonmetastatic thyroid tumors. Until they underwent thyroid surgery, no patient had received any treatment. TCRdb re-called the PCR reads with MiXCR. The data contain 20,000 or so clones, 23% of them singletons. Sequencing was done on a sample of blood. The receptor set was obtained from a male donor with papillary thyroid cancer or a benign thyroid nodule (not recorded which). Some clones in this sample may be carry-over from other donors' samples.

The sample holds many counts of this clone. This rearrangement joins TRBV9 to TRBJ2-6, with TRBD1 identical over 10 bases. Germline-derived CDR1 and CDR2 are SGDLS and YYNGEE. The CDR3 sequence is 17 residues long. With 0 bases clipped from V and 5 bases from J, the junction kept 5 bases outside the gene matches. Here the CDR3 DNA reads TGTGCCAGCAGCGTAGGACAGGGGGCCGCCAGGGCCAACGTCCTGACTTTC. It is translated as CASSVGQGAARANVLTF.

V and J are TRBV11-2 and TRBJ2-7, with D perhaps TRBD1 (5 bases). V was clipped by 0 bases and J by 5 bases, with 8 bases between them. This CDR3 contains 13 residues. Per the germline V gene, CDR1 is SGHAT and CDR2 is FQNNGV. CDR3 protein: CASSLDRAHEQYF. CDR3 sequence (DNA): TGTGCCAGCAGCTTAGACAGGGCCCACGAGCAGTACTTC.

This clone was counted many times. This chain links TRBV10-3 with TRBJ2-3; D is tentatively TRBD1 or TRBD2 (5 bases each). Per germline, CDR1 ENHRY and CDR2 SYGVKD. The CDR3 covers 14 residues. V shed 0 bases and J shed 2 bases, with 6 bases lying between them. The CDR3 DNA follows: TGTGCCATCAGTGAGTCGGGACCCACAGATACGCAGTATTTT. Protein product: CAISESGPTDTQYF.

This clone has ten or more counts. V usage is TRBV3-1 and J usage is TRBJ2-7, with no clear D. The V and J ends lost 4 bases and 2 bases respectively, with 6 bases between them. CDR3 length: 12 residues. Germline V gives CDR1 LGHDT, CDR2 YNNKEL (reference sequence). CDR3 amino acids: CASSPGAYEQYF. The CDR3 nucleotides read TGTGCCAGCAGCCCGGGCGCCTACGAGCAGTACTTC.

Ten or more counts support this clone. V gene TRBV30 combines with J gene TRBJ2-1; a weak D match, TRBD2 (6 bases). Germline V gene lookup returns CDR1 GTSNPN and CDR2 SVGIG (reference sequence). Trimming shortened V by 0 bases and J by 7 bases, and 13 bases separated the two germline ends. The CDR3 spans 14 residues. The DNA for the CDR3 is TGTGCCTGGAGTGTTTCGCGGGAAGGAAATGAGCAGTTCTTC. It codes for CAWSVSREGNEQFF.

The chain employs TRBV2 and TRBJ2-2; possible D gene TRBD1, 6 bases. The CDR3 has 15 residues. Trimming removed 2 bases from V and 6 bases from J, with 13 bases in between. Per the germline V gene, CDR1 is SNHLY and CDR2 is FYNNEI. CDR3 region: CASSENLWTAGELFF. The DNA of the CDR3 is TGTGCCAGCAGTGAAAATCTTTGGACAGCCGGGGAGCTGTTTTTT.

The table lists this clone with many counts. DNA of the CDR3: TGTGCCTGGAGTGTAGGGACAGGGGGCTATGAAAAACTGTTTTTT. Its protein product is CAWSVGTGGYEKLFF. The rearrangement joins TRBV30 to TRBJ1-4; 12 nucleotides line up with TRBD1. V lost 0 bases to trimming and J lost 6 bases; unmatched junction nucleotides: 2. Germline V gene sequence: CDR1 GTSNPN, CDR2 SVGIG (reference sequence). The CDR3 is made up of 15 amino acids.

This clone occurred a few times. The CDR3 sequence is CASRSGQDYNEQFF. CDR3 DNA sequence: TGTGCCAGCAGGTCGGGGCAGGATTACAATGAGCAGTTCTTC. The V gene is TRBV6-1, the J gene TRBJ2-1; D possibly uses TRBD1 or TRBD2 (5 bases each). V was trimmed by 6 bases and J by 4 bases, leaving 13 bases between them. Looked up from germline, CDR1 is MNHNS and CDR2 is SASEGT. This CDR3 spans 14 amino acids.

This clone was seen more than once but under ten times. The V and J genes are TRBV6-1 and TRBJ2-1; 7 positions match TRBD2. The CDR3 is made up of 15 amino acids. Per germline, CDR1 MNHNS and CDR2 SASEGT. Trimming removed 6 bases from V and 7 bases from J; junction bases left unmatched: 12. DNA for the CDR3: TGTGCCAGCAGCCACGGACTAGAGGCCGAGAATGAGCAGTTCTTC. This codes for CASSHGLEAENEQFF.

This clone was seen many times. The J gene is TRBJ2-7, the V gene TRBV28; 7 bases agree with TRBD2. The CDR3 is made up of 14 amino acids. Germline CDR1 MDHEN, CDR2 SYDVKM. The J segment lost 8 bases and the V segment lost 7 bases, leaving 14 bases of the junction unmatched. The CDR3 sequence is CASISGLGFVQQYF. CDR3 DNA sequence: TGTGCCAGCATTTCCGGACTAGGGTTCGTCCAGCAGTACTTC.